Following are 21 T cell receptor beta chains from one sample sequenced in a study of CD4 T cells in relation to SARS-CoV-2 and coronaviruses. Unexposed donor CD4+ T cells date from about 2011-2019, before the COVID-19 pandemic. CD4+ T cells were isolated from the cells after around 10 days of culture. Profiled with immunoSEQ multiplex PCR; TCRdb holds only in-frame clones, not every one. The sample lists 12,000 or so clones; approximately 69% were seen once. These TCRs are of unknown antigen specificity. The sample consisted of CD4+ T cells from PBMCs, cultured in vitro. These receptor sequences come from a human donor in good health.

The chain uses TRBV20-1 and TRBJ2-1; no clear D. Germline V gene data show CDR1 as DFQATT and CDR2 as SNEGSKA (reference sequence). V lost 5 bases, J lost 3 bases, and 5 bases lay in between. The length of the CDR3 is 11 residues. The CDR3 spells CSAGYYNEQFF. The CDR3, as DNA: TGCAGTGCTGGGTACTACAATGAGCAGTTCTTC.

The V call is TRBV7-3, the J call TRBJ2-3; D uncertain. Germline assignment: CDR1 SGHTA and CDR2 FQGTGA. CDR3 length: 14 amino acids. Trimming took 3 bases from V and 0 from J, leaving 7 bases between them. In nucleotides, the CDR3 is TGTGCCAGCAGCTTGGGGATGAGCACAGATACGCAGTATTTT. It encodes CASSLGMSTDTQYF.

V usage is TRBV5-8 and J usage is TRBJ1-1; a weak D match, TRBD1 (6 bases). Germline lookup yields CDR1 SGHTS and CDR2 YDEGEE. V was shortened by 1 base and J by 4 bases, with 8 bases between the two germline ends. The CDR3 covers 13 residues. As DNA, the CDR3 is TGTGCCAGCAGCTTGACGGACAGCACTGAAGCTTTCTTT. Amino acid sequence: CASSLTDSTEAFF.

This chain connects TRBV6-5 to TRBJ2-1, with D unresolved. V dropped 0 bases and J dropped 9 bases, with 3 bases sitting between them. The CDR3 covers 11 residues. Germline V gives CDR1 MNHEY, CDR2 SVGAGI. The CDR3 region is CASSYSREQFF. CDR3 sequence (DNA): TGTGCCAGCAGTTACTCTCGTGAGCAGTTCTTC.

This clone has only a few counts. The chain couples TRBV7-7 to TRBJ2-1; 7 bases match TRBD1. The CDR3 spans 15 residues. The ends lost 5 bases at V and 0 bases at J; junction bases unmatched: 4. The germline CDR1 and CDR2 sequences are SSHAT and FNYEAQ (reference sequence). CDR3 nucleotides: TGTGCCAGCAGCCGTACAGGGGCCTCCTACAATGAGCAGTTCTTC. Its translation is CASSRTGASYNEQFF.

The chain employs TRBV2 and TRBJ1-1, with 8 bases matching TRBD1. There are 12 residues in the CDR3. The V and J ends lost 6 bases and 7 bases, in that order; junction bases with no gene match: 4. Germline assignment: CDR1 SNHLY and CDR2 FYNNEI. For the CDR3, the DNA is TGTGCCAGCAGAAGCGGACAGGGTGAAGCTTTCTTT. Protein product: CASRSGQGEAFF.

This clone was observed a handful of times. The chain joins TRBV21-1 to TRBJ1-2; TRBD1, as called in the table, went unchecked against the DNA. TRBV21-1 is listed as a pseudogene. This CDR3 is built from 13 residues. CDR3: CASRDRDVYGYTF. The CDR3 DNA reads TGTGCCAGCAGAGACAGGGACGTCTATGGCTACACCTTC.

The rearrangement uses TRBV5-6 and TRBJ2-1; D is possibly TRBD2 (5 bases). This CDR3 spans 15 amino acids. The V end lost 3 bases, the J end lost 8 bases, and 18 bases lay between the germline ends. CDR1 and CDR2 from the germline V gene are SGHDT and YYEEEE. CDR3 residues: CASSSVGLRRHEQFF. CDR3 nucleotides: TGTGCCAGCAGCTCGGTAGGACTCCGGCGGCATGAGCAGTTCTTC.

This clone was seen a handful of times. V gene TRBV7-3 combines with J gene TRBJ1-1; weak D call: TRBD1 (5 bases). This CDR3 contains 13 residues. Germline V gene data show CDR1 as SGHTA and CDR2 as FQGTGA. V dropped 5 bases and J dropped 1 base, with 8 bases sitting between them. In DNA form, the CDR3 reads TGTGCCAGCAGCACGGGGCCGAACACTGAAGCTTTCTTT. It translates to CASSTGPNTEAFF.

This clone was seen a handful of times. The chain couples TRBV10-2 to TRBJ1-2; D ambiguous. CDR3 size: 13 residues. The germline gives CDR1 WSHSY, CDR2 SAAADI. Trimming stripped 3 bases from V and 5 bases from J, with 10 bases between. This CDR3 is CASSDRTSYGYTF. In nucleotides, the CDR3 is TGCGCCAGCAGTGACAGGACTAGTTATGGCTACACCTTC.

This rearrangement joins TRBV6-2 or TRBV6-3 to TRBJ2-7, with D tentatively TRBD2 (6 bases). Trimming pared 4 bases from V and 2 bases from J, leaving 15 bases between. Germline CDR1 and CDR2: MNHEY and SVGEGT. The CDR3 is made up of 15 amino acids. The CDR3 spells CASSFLAPQAYEQYF. The DNA of the CDR3 is TGTGCCAGCAGTTTTCTAGCGCCGCAAGCCTACGAGCAGTACTTC.

The chain joins TRBV11-2 to TRBJ2-7; D is possibly TRBD1 (6 bases). Germline values: CDR1 SGHAT, CDR2 FQNNGV. Trimming took off 8 bases at V and 4 bases at J, with 18 bases between the two ends. This CDR3 has 14 amino acids. The CDR3 DNA sequence: TGTGCCAGCGGCCGGCTGGGACAAAAGTACGAGCAGTACTTC. Translating gives CASGRLGQKYEQYF.

The chain combines TRBV12-3 or TRBV12-4 with TRBJ2-7; D unclear. V was clipped by 2 bases and J by 2 bases, with 7 bases between them. This CDR3 has 13 amino acids. The CDR3 DNA follows: TGTGCCAGCAGTTTATCGGTCGCCTACGAGCAGTACTTC. Translation: CASSLSVAYEQYF.

This clone was found a few times. CDR3 nucleotide sequence: TGCGCCAGCAGCTTGGAGGTTATAGCGGGAGGGTACAATGAGCAGTTCTTC. As protein: CASSLEVIAGGYNEQFF. The chain links TRBV5-1 to TRBJ2-1, with 11 bases fitting TRBD2. The CDR3 runs 17 residues. J gave up 4 bases and V 0 bases, and 6 bases lay outside the gene matches. Germline V gene lookup returns CDR1 SGHRS and CDR2 YFSETQ. Full variable domain (remainder filled in from reference TRBV5-1 and TRBJ2-1): KAGVTQTPRYLIKTRGQQVTLSCSPISGHRSVSWYQQTPGQGLQFLFEYFSETQRNKGNFPGRFSGRQFSNSRSEMNVSTLELGDSALYLCASSLEVIAGGYNEQFFGPGTRLTVL.

The chain has TRBV9 and TRBJ2-3; D remains unclear. This CDR3 has 13 residues. V lost 3 bases, J lost 4 bases, and 9 bases lay in between. Germline V gene sequence: CDR1 SGDLS, CDR2 YYNGEE. CDR3 amino acids: CASSADVPDTQYF. Written as DNA, the CDR3 is TGTGCCAGCAGCGCCGACGTCCCAGATACGCAGTATTTT.

This clone was picked up a small number of times. The chain links TRBV5-1 to TRBJ2-7; D remains ambiguous. The length of the CDR3 is 14 residues. CDR1 and CDR2 from the germline V gene are SGHRS and YFSETQ. Trimming removed 0 bases from V and 2 bases from J, with 9 bases in between. CDR3 bases: TGCGCCAGCAGCTTGGCCACCGCGGCCTACGAGCAGTACTTC. Its translation is CASSLATAAYEQYF.

This clone appeared a single time. V and J are TRBV19 and TRBJ1-1, with D tentatively TRBD1 (5 bases). In germline, CDR1 is LNHDA, CDR2 SQIVND (reference sequence). CDR3 length: 12 residues. V was clipped by 5 bases and J by 8 bases, with 12 bases between them. The CDR3 region has the DNA TGTGCCAGTAGTTCGGGACCTGACGAAGCTTTCTTT. Amino acids: CASSSGPDEAFF.

This chain connects TRBV12-3 or TRBV12-4 to TRBJ2-7; D possibly corresponds to TRBD1 (6 bases). Deletions cut 2 bases from V and 9 bases from J, with 11 bases between. This CDR3 is built from 12 residues. CDR3 loop: CASSLSQGSQYF. The DNA of the CDR3 is TGTGCCAGCAGTTTAAGTCAGGGGTCGCAGTACTTC.

The V and J genes are TRBV9 and TRBJ2-4; D assignment may be TRBD1 or TRBD2 (6 bases each). Germline V CDR1 and CDR2: SGDLS, YYNGEE. This CDR3 has 15 residues. V lost 3 bases to trimming and J lost 2 bases, with 12 bases between them. For the CDR3, the DNA is TGTGCCAGCAGCGAGGGGGGACGAACCAAAAACATTCAGTACTTC. As protein: CASSEGGRTKNIQYF. Full variable domain (remainder filled in from reference TRBV9 and TRBJ2-4): DSGVTQTPKHLITATGQRVTLRCSPRSGDLSVYWYQQSLDQGLQFLIQYYNGEERAKGNILERFSAQQFPDLHSELNLSSLELGDSALYFCASSEGGRTKNIQYFGAGTRLSVL.

The V and J genes are TRBV20-1 and TRBJ1-1; no definite D call. The V gene's germline CDR1 is DFQATT and CDR2 SNEGSKA (reference sequence). The CDR3 loop spans 12 amino acids. The ends were cut back, 3 bases at V and 4 bases at J, with 9 bases in the middle. CDR3 DNA sequence: TGCAGTGCTAGTGTTGGCAGCACTGAAGCTTTCTTT. Translation: CSASVGSTEAFF.

The chain has TRBV7-9 and TRBJ2-7; 16 bases match TRBD2. J lost 4 bases, V lost 5 bases, and 2 bases had no gene match. This CDR3 has 15 amino acids. Per the germline V gene, CDR1 is SEHNR and CDR2 is FQNEAQ (reference sequence). CDR3 DNA: TGTGCCAGCAGCCAGGGACTAGCGGGAGGGTACGAGCAGTACTTC. This gives the protein CASSQGLAGGYEQYF.